The source of this T cell receptor beta chain is a study of OX40 agonist ivuxolimab in advanced cancers. Per the germline V gene, CDR1 is WNHNN and CDR2 is SYGVQD (reference sequence). V was pared by 6 bases and J by 1 base, with 13 bases between. This CDR3 is 14 amino acids long. The method was immunoSEQ multiplex PCR; TCRdb's version includes in-frame clones alone and lacks a portion of them. The sample comprises more than 85,000 clones, roughly 87% of which are singletons, and around 1.6% rests with the top ten. The rearrangement joins TRBV10-1 to TRBJ2-7; D ambiguous. This receptor was identified in an adult with an advanced solid tumor such as melanoma, head and neck, liver or kidney cancer. This material consisted of CD4+ or CD8+ T cells sorted from blood, taken in a trial of the OX40 agonist ivuxolimab. The CDR3 sequence: CASRSNEASYEQYF. For the CDR3, the DNA is TGCGCCAGCAGGAGTAACGAGGCGTCCTACGAGCAGTACTTC.